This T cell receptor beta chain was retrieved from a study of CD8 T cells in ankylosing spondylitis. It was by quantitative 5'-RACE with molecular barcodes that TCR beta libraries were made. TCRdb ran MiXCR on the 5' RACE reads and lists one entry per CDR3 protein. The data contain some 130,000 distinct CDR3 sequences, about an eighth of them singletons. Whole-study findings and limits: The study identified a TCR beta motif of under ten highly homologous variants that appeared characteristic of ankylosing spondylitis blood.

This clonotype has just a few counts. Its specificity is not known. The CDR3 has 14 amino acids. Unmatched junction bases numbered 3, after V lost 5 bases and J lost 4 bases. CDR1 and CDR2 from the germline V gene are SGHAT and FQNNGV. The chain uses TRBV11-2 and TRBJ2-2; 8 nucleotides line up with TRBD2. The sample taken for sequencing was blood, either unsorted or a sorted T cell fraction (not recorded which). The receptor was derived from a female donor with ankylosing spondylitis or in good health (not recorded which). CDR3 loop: CASSRSGATGELFF. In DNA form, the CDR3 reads TGTGCCAGCAGCCGTAGCGGGGCCACCGGGGAGCTGTTTTTT.